This T cell receptor beta chain was sequenced for a study of post-analysis software for immune sequencing data. Overall study results and limits: Patients carried several TRBV segments more frequently than controls did, and TRBV5-6, TRBV5-1 and TRBV20-1 were among them.

This clonotype appeared a few times. Its cognate antigen is unknown. This CDR3 is 14 amino acids long. Germline V gene data show CDR1 as MNHNS and CDR2 as SASEGT. The authors incorporated unique molecular identifiers into the TCR beta cDNA libraries. TCRdb reprocessed the PCR reads via MiXCR and lists one record per CDR3 protein. Here the sample spans about 430,000 distinct CDR3 sequences, 35% to 45% being singletons. The receptor's source is a girl aged 2 to 10 with multiple sclerosis. Material for sequencing was blood. The chain employs TRBV6-1 and TRBJ2-5, with D maybe TRBD1 (6 bases). The J call may be wrong; the DNA end is better matched by TRBJ2-7. CDR3 nucleotide sequence: TGTGCCAGCAGTACCAGGTGGACAGATAACGAGCAGTACTTC. Its translation: CASSTRWTDNEQYF.